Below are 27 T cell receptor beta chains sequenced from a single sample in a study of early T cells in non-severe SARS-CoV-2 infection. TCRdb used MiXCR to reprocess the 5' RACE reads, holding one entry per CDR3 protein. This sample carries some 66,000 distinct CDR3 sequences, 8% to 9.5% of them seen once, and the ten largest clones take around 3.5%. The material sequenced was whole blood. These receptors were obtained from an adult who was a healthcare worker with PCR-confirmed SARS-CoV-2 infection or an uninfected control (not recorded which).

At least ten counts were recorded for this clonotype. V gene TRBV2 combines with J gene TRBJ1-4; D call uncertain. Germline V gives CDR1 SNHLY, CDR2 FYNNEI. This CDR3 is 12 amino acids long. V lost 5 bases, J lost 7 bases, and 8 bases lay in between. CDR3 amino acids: CASSTSGEKLFF. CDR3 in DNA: TGTGCCAGCAGTACATCGGGTGAAAAACTGTTTTTT.

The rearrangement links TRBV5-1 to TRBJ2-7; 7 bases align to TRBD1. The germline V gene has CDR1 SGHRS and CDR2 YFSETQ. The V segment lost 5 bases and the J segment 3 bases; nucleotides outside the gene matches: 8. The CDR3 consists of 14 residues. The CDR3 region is CASSPDRAYYEQYF. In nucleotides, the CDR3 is TGCGCCAGCAGTCCTGACAGGGCCTACTACGAGCAGTACTTC.

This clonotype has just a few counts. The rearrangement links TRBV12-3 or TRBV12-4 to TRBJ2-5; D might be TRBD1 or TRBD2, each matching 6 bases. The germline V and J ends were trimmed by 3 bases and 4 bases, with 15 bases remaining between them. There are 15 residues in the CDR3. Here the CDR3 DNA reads TGTGCCAGCAGTTTGGTTTTAGGGGGGCTAGAGACCCAGTACTTC. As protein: CASSLVLGGLETQYF.

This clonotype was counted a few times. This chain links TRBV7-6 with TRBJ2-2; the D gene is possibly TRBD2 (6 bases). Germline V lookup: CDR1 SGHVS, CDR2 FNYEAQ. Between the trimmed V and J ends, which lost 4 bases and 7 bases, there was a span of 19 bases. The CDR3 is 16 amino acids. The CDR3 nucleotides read TGTGCCAGCAGCTACCCCTCCGGGAGTCAGGGCGGGGAGCTGTTTTTT. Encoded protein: CASSYPSGSQGGELFF.

Here the CDR3 DNA reads TGTGCCAGCAGAGGGACTAGCGGGAGGGCCCCGTACTTC. This encodes CASRGTSGRAPYF. V is TRBV12-3 or TRBV12-4 and J is TRBJ2-7, with 16 bases that match TRBD2. V dropped 6 bases and J dropped 12; count of bases not matched to a gene: 5. This CDR3 contains 13 residues.

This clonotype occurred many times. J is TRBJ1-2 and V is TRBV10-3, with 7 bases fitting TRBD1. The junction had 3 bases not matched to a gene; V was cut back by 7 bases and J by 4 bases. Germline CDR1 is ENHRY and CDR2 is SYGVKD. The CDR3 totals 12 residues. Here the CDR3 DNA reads TGTGCCATCACTCCAGGGGGCTATGGCTACACCTTC. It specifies CAITPGGYGYTF.

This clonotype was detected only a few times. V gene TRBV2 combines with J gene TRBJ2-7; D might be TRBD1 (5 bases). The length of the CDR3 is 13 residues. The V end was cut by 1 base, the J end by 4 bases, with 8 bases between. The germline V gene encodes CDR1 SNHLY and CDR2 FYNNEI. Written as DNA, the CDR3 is TGTGCCAGCAGTGAAGGACAGCAATACGAGCAGTACTTC. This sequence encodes CASSEGQQYEQYF.

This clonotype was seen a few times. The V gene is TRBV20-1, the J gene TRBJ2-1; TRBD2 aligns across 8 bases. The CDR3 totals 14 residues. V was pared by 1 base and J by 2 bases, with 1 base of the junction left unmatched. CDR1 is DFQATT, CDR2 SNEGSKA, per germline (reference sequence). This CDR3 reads CSARAGGPYNEQFF. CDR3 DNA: TGCAGTGCTAGAGCGGGAGGGCCCTACAATGAGCAGTTCTTC.

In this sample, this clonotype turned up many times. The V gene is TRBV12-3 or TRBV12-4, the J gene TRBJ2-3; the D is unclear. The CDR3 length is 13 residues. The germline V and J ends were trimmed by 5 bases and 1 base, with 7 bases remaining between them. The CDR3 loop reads CASSRSGTDTQYF. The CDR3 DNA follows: TGTGCCAGCAGTAGAAGCGGCACAGATACGCAGTATTTT.

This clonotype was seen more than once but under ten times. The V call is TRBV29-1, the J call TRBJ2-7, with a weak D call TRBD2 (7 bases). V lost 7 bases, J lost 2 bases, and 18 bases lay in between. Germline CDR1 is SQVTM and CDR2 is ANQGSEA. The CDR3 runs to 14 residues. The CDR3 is CSAGREGGAYEQYF. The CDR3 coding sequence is TGCAGCGCCGGACGAGAGGGGGGGGCCTACGAGCAGTACTTC.

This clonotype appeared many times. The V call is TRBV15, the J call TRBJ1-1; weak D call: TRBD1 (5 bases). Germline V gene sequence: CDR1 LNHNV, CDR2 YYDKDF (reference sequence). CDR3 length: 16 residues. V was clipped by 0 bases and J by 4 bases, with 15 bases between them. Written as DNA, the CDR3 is TGTGCCACCAGCAGAGATAAAGGGTACGGGGCCACTGAAGCTTTCTTT. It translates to CATSRDKGYGATEAFF.

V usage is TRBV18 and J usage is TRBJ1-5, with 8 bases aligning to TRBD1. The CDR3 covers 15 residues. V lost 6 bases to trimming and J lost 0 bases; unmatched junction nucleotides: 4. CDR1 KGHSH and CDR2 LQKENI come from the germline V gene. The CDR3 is CASSDRVNSNQPQHF. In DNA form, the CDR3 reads TGTGCCAGCTCGGACAGGGTAAATAGCAATCAGCCCCAGCATTTT.

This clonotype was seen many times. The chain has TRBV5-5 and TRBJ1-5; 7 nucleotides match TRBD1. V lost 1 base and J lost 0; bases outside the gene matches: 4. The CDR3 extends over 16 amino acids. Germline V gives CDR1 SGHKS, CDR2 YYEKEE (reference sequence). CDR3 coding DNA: TGTGCCAGCAGCTTGCTAGGGACAGATAGCAATCAGCCCCAGCATTTT. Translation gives CASSLLGTDSNQPQHF.

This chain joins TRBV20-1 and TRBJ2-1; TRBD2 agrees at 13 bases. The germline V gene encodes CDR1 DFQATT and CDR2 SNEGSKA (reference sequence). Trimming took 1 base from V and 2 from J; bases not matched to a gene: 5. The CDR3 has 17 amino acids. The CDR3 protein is CSARGTSGSMTYNEQFF. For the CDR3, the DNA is TGCAGTGCTAGAGGGACTAGCGGGAGTATGACCTACAATGAGCAGTTCTTC.

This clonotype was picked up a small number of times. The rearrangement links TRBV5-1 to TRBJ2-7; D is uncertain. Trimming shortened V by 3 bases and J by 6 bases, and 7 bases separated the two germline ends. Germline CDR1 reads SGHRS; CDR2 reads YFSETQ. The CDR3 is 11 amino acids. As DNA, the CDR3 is TGCGCCAGCAGCTCCTCAGGCGAGCAGTACTTC. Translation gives CASSSSGEQYF. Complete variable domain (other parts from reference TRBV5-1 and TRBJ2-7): KAGVTQTPRYLIKTRGQQVTLSCSPISGHRSVSWYQQTPGQGLQFLFEYFSETQRNKGNFPGRFSGRQFSNSRSEMNVSTLELGDSALYLCASSSSGEQYFGPGTRLTVT.

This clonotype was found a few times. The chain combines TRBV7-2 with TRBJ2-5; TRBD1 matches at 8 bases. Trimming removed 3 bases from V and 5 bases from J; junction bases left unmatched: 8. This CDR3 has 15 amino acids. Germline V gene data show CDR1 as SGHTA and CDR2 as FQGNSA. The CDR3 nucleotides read TGTGCCAGCAGCTTGGGGACAGGACTAACGGAGACCCAGTACTTC. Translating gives CASSLGTGLTETQYF.

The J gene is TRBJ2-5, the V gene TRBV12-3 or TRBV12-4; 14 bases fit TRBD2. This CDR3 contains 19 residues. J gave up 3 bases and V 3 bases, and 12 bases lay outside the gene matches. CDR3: CASSFMGLAGAEVEETQYF. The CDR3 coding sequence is TGTGCCAGCAGTTTCATGGGACTAGCGGGAGCCGAGGTAGAAGAGACCCAGTACTTC.

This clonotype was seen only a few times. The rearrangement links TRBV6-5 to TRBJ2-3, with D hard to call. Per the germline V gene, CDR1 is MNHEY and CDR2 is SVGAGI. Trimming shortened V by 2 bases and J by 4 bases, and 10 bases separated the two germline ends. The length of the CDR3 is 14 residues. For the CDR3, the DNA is TGTGCCAGCAGTTACCCCGGACGTCCAGATACGCAGTATTTT. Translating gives CASSYPGRPDTQYF.

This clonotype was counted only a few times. The CDR3 loop reads CAASFRLQFF. As DNA, the CDR3 is TGTGCGGCGTCCTTCAGACTGCAGTTCTTC. V and J are TRBV30 and TRBJ2-1; D unresolved. Germline V gives CDR1 GTSNPN, CDR2 SVGIG (reference sequence). The CDR3 consists of 10 residues.

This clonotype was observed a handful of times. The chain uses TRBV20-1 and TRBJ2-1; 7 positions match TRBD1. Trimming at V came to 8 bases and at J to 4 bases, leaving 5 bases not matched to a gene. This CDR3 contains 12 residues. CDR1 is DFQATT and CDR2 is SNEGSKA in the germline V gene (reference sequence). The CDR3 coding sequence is TGCAGTAAGACAGGGAAATACAATGAGCAGTTCTTC. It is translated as CSKTGKYNEQFF.

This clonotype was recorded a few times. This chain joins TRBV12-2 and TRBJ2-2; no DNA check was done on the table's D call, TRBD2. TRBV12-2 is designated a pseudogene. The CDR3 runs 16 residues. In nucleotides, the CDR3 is TGTGCAAGTCGCTTAGCTGGAGCTAGCTTTACCGGGGAGCTGTTTTTT. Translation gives CASRLAGASFTGELFF.

The CDR3 region has the DNA TGCGCCAGCAGCTTGGCCAGCACCTACGAGCAGTACTTC. It is translated as CASSLASTYEQYF. V and J are TRBV5-1 and TRBJ2-7; D call uncertain. CDR3 length: 13 amino acids. Looked up from germline, CDR1 is SGHRS and CDR2 is YFSETQ. Trimming removed 0 bases from V and 2 bases from J, with 6 bases in between.

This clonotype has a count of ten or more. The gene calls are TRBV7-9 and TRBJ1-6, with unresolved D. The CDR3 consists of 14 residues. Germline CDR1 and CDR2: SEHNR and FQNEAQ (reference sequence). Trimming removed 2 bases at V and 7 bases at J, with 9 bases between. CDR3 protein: CASSLMGSNSPLHF. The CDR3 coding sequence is TGTGCCAGCAGCTTAATGGGCAGCAATTCACCCCTCCACTTT.

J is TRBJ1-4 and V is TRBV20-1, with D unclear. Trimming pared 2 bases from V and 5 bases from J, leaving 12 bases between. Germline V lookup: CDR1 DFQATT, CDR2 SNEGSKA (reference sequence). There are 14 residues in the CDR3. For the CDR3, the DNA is TGCAGTGCTAGAAGAGCGTCAGAAAATGAAAAACTGTTTTTT. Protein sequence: CSARRASENEKLFF.

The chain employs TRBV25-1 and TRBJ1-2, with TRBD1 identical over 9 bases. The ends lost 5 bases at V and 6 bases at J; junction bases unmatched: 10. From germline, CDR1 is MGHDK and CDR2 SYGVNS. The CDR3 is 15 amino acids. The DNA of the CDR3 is TGTGCCAGCAGTTCAAATACGGGACAGGGCCATGGCTACACCTTC. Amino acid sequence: CASSSNTGQGHGYTF.

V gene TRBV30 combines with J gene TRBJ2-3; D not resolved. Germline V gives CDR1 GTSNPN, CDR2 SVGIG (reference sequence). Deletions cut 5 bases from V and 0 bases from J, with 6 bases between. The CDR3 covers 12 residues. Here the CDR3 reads CAWEASTDTQYF. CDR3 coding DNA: TGTGCCTGGGAGGCTAGCACAGATACGCAGTATTTT.

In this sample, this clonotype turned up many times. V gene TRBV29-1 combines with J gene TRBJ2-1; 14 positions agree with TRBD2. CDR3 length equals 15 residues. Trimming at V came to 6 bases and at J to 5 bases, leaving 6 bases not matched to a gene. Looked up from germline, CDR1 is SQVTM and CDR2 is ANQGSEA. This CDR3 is CSVDRLAGGHNEQFF. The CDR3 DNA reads TGCAGCGTCGATCGACTAGCGGGAGGGCACAATGAGCAGTTCTTC.